Listed below are T cell receptor beta chains from one sample, sequenced in a study of blood T cell repertoires in COVID-19. Libraries were prepared by immunoSEQ multiplex PCR; TCRdb keeps only in-frame clonotypes and omits some of them. Of fewer than 25,000 clones in the sample, 90% are singletons; the top ten hold less than 3%. The sequenced sample was peripheral blood. Receptors were obtained from a man between 65 and 85 years old with acute or convalescent COVID-19. CDR3s include the opening cysteine and the closing phenylalanine or tryptophan. Each record gives: V gene, clone size, J gene, D gene, CDR3 DNA, CDR3 protein. The D gene is left open where the match is weak. Expanded clones get a size class; other rows say once, few or many, or leave the size out.

V: TRBV12-3/TRBV12-4
size: NA
J: TRBJ1-3
D: NA
DNA: TGTGCCAGCAGTTTCGCGTCTGGAAACACCATATATTTT
CDR3: CASSFASGNTIYF

V: TRBV6-5
size: NA
J: TRBJ1-2
D: NA
DNA: TGTGCCAGCAGGAAAGAGATTTCTAACTATGGCTACACCTTC
CDR3: CASRKEISNYGYTF

V: TRBV19
size: NA
J: TRBJ2-1
D: NA
DNA: TGTGCCAGTAGTATAGGACCCGCAAGCGATGAGCAGTTCTTC
CDR3: CASSIGPASDEQFF

V: TRBV5-1
size: NA
J: TRBJ2-1
D: TRBD1
DNA: TGCGCCAGCACGCCAACCGGGACAGACTACAATGAGCAGTTCTTC
CDR3: CASTPTGTDYNEQFF

V: TRBV30
size: NA
J: TRBJ2-2
D: TRBD1
DNA: TGTGCCTGGAGAGGACAGGGGGTAGGGGAGCTGTTTTTT
CDR3: CAWRGQGVGELFF

V: TRBV18
size: NA
J: TRBJ1-4
D: TRBD1
DNA: TGTGCCAGCCGGGACAGGGCCCCAACTAATGAAAAACTGTTTTTT
CDR3: CASRDRAPTNEKLFF

V: TRBV19
size: once
J: TRBJ2-4
D: NA
DNA: TGTGCCAGTAGCAGCCCCTGGGGAGCCCAGTACTTC
CDR3: CASSSPWGAQYF

V: TRBV5-1
size: NA
J: TRBJ2-7
D: NA
DNA: TGCGCCAGCAGCCCCTCAGGGGGGTACGAGCAGTACTTC
CDR3: CASSPSGGYEQYF

V: TRBV12-3/TRBV12-4
size: NA
J: TRBJ2-6
D: NA
DNA: TGTGCCAGCATAAACTCTGGGGCCAACGTCCTGACTTTC
CDR3: CASINSGANVLTF

V: TRBV7-2
size: NA
J: TRBJ2-7
D: TRBD2
DNA: TGTGCCAGCAGGGGCCGGGGGGACGAGCAGTACTTC
CDR3: CASRGRGDEQYF

V: TRBV2
size: NA
J: TRBJ1-5
D: NA
DNA: TGTGCCTGTTCTGGGGGGTGGAATCAGCCCCAGCATTTT
CDR3: CACSGGWNQPQHF

V: TRBV30
size: NA
J: TRBJ1-3
D: TRBD1
DNA: TGTGCCTGGCTCGGACAGGGATACTCTGGAAACACCATATATTTT
CDR3: CAWLGQGYSGNTIYF

V: TRBV7-2
size: NA
J: TRBJ1-3
D: TRBD1
DNA: TGTGCCAGCAGCTCGGACAGGGATCGAAACACCATATATTTT
CDR3: CASSSDRDRNTIYF

V: TRBV20-1
size: NA
J: TRBJ2-7
D: NA
DNA: TGCAGTGCTAGCACATCCTACGAGCAGTACTTC
CDR3: CSASTSYEQYF

V: TRBV18
size: NA
J: TRBJ1-2
D: NA
DNA: TGTGCCAGCTCACCTAACAGCTATGGCTACACCTTC
CDR3: CASSPNSYGYTF

V: TRBV7-2
size: NA
J: TRBJ1-5
D: NA
DNA: TGTGCCAGCAGCTTAGCTGCCAGCGGCAATCAGCCCCAGCATTTT
CDR3: CASSLAASGNQPQHF

V: TRBV6-6
size: once
J: TRBJ1-1
D: NA
DNA: TGTGCCAGCACCGCGACAGAGAACACTGAAGCTTTCTTT
CDR3: CASTATENTEAFF